The T cell receptor (beta chain) under discussion was sequenced for a study of blood T cell repertoires in COVID-19 (dated by TCRdb to about 2020). With respect to the entire study: Collaborator samples came from the United States, Italy and Spain and covered acute and convalescent phases of COVID-19. The dataset comprised deeply sampled blood TCRbeta repertoires from subjects exposed to, actively infected with, or recovered from COVID-19. The prospective study material was composed of cDNA or gDNA derived from T cells, B-cell-depleted T cells, or PBMCs. A de-identified subject ID, COVID-19 status, age in years and sex were almost always included in the sample metadata. Where available, HLA class I and class II types were taken from metadata supplied by the sample provider and were not determined by assay-based typing. The repertoires were released in a freely available public database meant as a resource for research on the immune response to SARS-CoV-2. Samples were obtained from the ongoing ImmuneRACE study (first 160 participants) and from some 1,200 subjects provided by 6 global collaborators. Results the study describes overall, beyond this receptor: How much clinical and demographic metadata was included differed by source and by participant, and the metadata was provided uncurated.

The CDR3 goes from the cysteine to the valine over 14 residues. The DNA shown is the 42-base CDR3, in frame from base 1. The germline V and J ends show losses of 7 bases and 1 base respectively, and no gene match explains 8 bases of the junction. The germline V gene specifies SGHTS as CDR1 and YDEGEE as CDR2. Note on this clone: The target of this receptor is not known. Base qualities are not provided; no much larger clone lies one nucleotide away.

Each collaborating institution followed its own protocols to collect whole blood in K2EDTA tubes. Collaborator samples were shipped for TCRbeta analysis as frozen whole blood, isolated PBMCs, or DNA extracted from either sample type. TCRbeta CDR3 regions were amplified from genomic DNA by means of the immunoSEQ Assay, a bias-controlled multiplex PCR. In the authors' own workflow: The number of nucleated cells in each sample was estimated from the amplification of reference gene primers within the assay. Sequence reads were collapsed and filtered to measure the absolute abundance of every unique TCRbeta CDR3 rearrangement. For each sample, productive Simpson clonality was calculated as the square root of Simpson's diversity index over productive rearrangements. As stored in TCRdb, this immuneACCESS dataset retains in-frame rearrangements with V and J assigned. A fraction of the clones does not appear; measured against another copy, unresolved V genes explain less than half of the discrepancy, and the remainder lacks a known reason. V, J and clone size are taken as reported in that table, and D and trimming were inferred from the DNA itself. The sample has over 90,000 clones on record, around 90% of them singletons. Approximately 3.1% of the sample is held by the ten biggest clonotypes.

Sequencing was done on a sample of peripheral blood. The chain joins TRBV5-8 to TRBJ2-7, and TRBD1 aligns with 7 junction nucleotides. The receptor was isolated from a man between 50 and 59 years old in a cohort sampled during active COVID-19. For the CDR3, the sequence is CASRDRQGSYEQYV. The nucleotide sequence reads as follows: TGTGCCAGCCGGGACCGACAGGGATCCTACGAGCAGTACGTC.